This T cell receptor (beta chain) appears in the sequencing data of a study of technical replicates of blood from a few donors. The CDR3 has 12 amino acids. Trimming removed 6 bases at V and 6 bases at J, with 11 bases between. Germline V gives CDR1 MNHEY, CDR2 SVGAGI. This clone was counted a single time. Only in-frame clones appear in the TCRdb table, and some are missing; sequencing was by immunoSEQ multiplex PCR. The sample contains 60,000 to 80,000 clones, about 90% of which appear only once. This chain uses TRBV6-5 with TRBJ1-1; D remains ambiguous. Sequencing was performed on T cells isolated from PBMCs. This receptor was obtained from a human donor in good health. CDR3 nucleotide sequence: TGTGCCAGCAGGTATAAGTTAGCTGAAGCTTTCTTT. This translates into CASRYKLAEAFF.